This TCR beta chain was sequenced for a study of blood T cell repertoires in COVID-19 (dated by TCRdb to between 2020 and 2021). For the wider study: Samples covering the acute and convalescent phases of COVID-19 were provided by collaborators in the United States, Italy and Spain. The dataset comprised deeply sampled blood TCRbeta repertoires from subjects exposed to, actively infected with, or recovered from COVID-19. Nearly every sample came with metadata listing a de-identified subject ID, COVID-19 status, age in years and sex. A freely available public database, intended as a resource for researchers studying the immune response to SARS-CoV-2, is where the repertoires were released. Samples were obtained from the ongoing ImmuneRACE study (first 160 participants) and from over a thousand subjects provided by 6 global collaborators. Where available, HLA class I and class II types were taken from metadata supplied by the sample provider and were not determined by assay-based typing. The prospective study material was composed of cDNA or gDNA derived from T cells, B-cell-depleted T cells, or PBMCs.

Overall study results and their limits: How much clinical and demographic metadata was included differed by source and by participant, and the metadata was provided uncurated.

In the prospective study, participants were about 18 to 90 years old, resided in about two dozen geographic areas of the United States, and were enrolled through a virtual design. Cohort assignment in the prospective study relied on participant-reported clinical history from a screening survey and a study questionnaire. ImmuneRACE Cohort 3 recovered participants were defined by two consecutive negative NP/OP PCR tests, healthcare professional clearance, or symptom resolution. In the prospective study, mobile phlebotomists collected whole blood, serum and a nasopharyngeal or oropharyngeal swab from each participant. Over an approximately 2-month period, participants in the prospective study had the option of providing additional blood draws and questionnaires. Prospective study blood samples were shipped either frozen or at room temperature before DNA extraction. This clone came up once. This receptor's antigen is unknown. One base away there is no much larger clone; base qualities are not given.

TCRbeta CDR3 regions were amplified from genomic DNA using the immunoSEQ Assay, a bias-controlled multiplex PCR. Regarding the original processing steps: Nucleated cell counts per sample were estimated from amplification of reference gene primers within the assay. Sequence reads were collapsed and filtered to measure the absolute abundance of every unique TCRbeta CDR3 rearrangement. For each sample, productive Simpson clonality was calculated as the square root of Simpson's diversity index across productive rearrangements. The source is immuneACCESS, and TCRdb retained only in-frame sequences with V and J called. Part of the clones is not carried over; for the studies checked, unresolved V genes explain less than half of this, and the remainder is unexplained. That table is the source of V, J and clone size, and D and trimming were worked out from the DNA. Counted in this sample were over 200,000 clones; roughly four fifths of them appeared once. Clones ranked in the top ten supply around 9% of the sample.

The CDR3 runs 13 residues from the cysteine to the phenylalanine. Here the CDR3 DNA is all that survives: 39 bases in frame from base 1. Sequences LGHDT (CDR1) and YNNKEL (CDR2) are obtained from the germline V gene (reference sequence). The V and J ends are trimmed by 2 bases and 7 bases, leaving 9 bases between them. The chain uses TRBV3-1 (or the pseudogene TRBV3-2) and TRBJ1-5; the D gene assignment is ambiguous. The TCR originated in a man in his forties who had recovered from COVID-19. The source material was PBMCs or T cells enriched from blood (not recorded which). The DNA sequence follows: TGTGCCAGCAGCCAATTTCCCCTCCAGCCCCAGCATTTT. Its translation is CASSQFPLQPQHF.